Listed here are 18 T cell receptor beta chains from one sample, sequenced in a study of cytomegalovirus exposure and HLA in healthy donors. The primer mix had 60 Vbeta and 13 Jbeta primers. The repertoire was sequenced with immunoSEQ multiplex PCR; TCRdb's copy has only in-frame clones and lacks some. This sample's clone table lists 91,000 or so clones. The sequenced sample was PBMCs. The receptors come from a woman between 25 and 40 years old in good health and CMV-seronegative.

CDR3 amino acids: CASSPRDRVNTEAFF. CDR3 DNA sequence: TGTGCCAGCTCACCAAGGGACAGGGTGAACACTGAAGCTTTCTTT. The V call is TRBV18, the J call TRBJ1-1; 9 positions match TRBD1. V was pared by 2 bases and J by 0 bases, with 1 base of the junction left unmatched. Per germline, CDR1 KGHSH and CDR2 LQKENI. The CDR3 sequence is 15 residues long.

The chain joins TRBV6-5 to TRBJ2-3, with 14 bases that match TRBD2. This CDR3 is built from 16 residues. Germline V CDR1 and CDR2: MNHEY, SVGAGI. J was trimmed by 8 bases and V by 4 bases; bases with no gene match: 8. The CDR3 loop reads CASSSGTSGSWGTQYF. The CDR3 DNA reads TGTGCCAGCAGTTCCGGGACTAGCGGGAGTTGGGGTACGCAGTATTTT.

As concerns this clone: At one end, the junction sequence differs from germline, possibly due to a read error. This chain joins TRBV28 and TRBJ1-1; 7 bases are a match to TRBD1. CDR1 is MDHEN, CDR2 SYDVKM, per germline. The CDR3 covers 14 residues. The CDR3 DNA follows: TGTGCCAGCAGCCTGGGACAGCCGAACGCTGAAGCTTTCTTT. This translates into CASSLGQPNAEAFF.

The rearrangement uses TRBV19 and TRBJ1-5, with 7 bases identical to TRBD1. The trim removed 4 bases at V and 2 bases at J, leaving 8 bases unmatched. Germline V gives CDR1 LNHDA, CDR2 SQIVND (reference sequence). The CDR3 loop spans 16 amino acids. CDR3 region: CASSTTYGTGNQPQHF. CDR3 nucleotide sequence: TGTGCCAGTAGTACAACCTACGGGACAGGCAATCAGCCCCAGCATTTT.

The V call is TRBV10-3, the J call TRBJ1-5; D unclear. The CDR3 has 13 amino acids. V gave up 3 bases and J gave up 4 bases, with 7 bases separating them. Germline V gene lookup returns CDR1 ENHRY and CDR2 SYGVKD. CDR3 amino acids: CAISEITNQPQHF. In nucleotides, the CDR3 is TGTGCCATCAGTGAAATTACAAATCAGCCCCAGCATTTT.

The chain carries TRBV28 and TRBJ2-7, with 7 bases that match TRBD1. V lost 5 bases to trimming and J lost 4 bases; unmatched junction nucleotides: 11. The CDR3 is 15 residues long. Germline values: CDR1 MDHEN, CDR2 SYDVKM. CDR3 region: CASSPGITGVYEQYF. The CDR3 nucleotides read TGTGCCAGCAGTCCGGGAATAACAGGGGTATACGAGCAGTACTTC.

CDR3 residues: CASSMAGTGDTSGNTIYF. The CDR3 DNA reads as TGCGCCAGCAGCATGGCCGGGACAGGGGATACCTCTGGAAACACCATATATTTT. V usage is TRBV5-1 and J usage is TRBJ1-3; 10 bases align to TRBD1. This CDR3 has 18 amino acids. Germline assignment: CDR1 SGHRS and CDR2 YFSETQ. V shed 4 bases and J 0 bases; nucleotides not matched to a gene: 10.

The genes are TRBV4-2 and TRBJ2-1, with 9 bases lining up with TRBD2. This CDR3 comprises 17 residues. In germline, CDR1 is LGHNA, CDR2 YNFKEQ. V trimming: 4 bases; J trimming: 10 bases; junction bases outside the gene matches: 17. CDR3 DNA: TGTGCCAGCAGCCTCCTACAGGGATTGCGGGAGGGTCAGGAGCAGTTCTTC. It encodes CASSLLQGLREGQEQFF.

V usage is TRBV10-1 and J usage is TRBJ1-5; D gene uncertain. V shed 2 bases and J shed 6 bases, with 17 bases lying between them. The CDR3 is 16 amino acids. Germline CDR1 is WNHNN and CDR2 is SYGVQD (reference sequence). The CDR3 loop is CASSEPVWRYLQPQHF. CDR3 bases: TGCGCCAGCAGTGAGCCCGTCTGGAGATATCTTCAGCCCCAGCATTTT.

V gene TRBV6-5 combines with J gene TRBJ2-1, with TRBD2 identical over 8 bases. J gave up 8 bases and V 5 bases, and 8 bases lay outside the gene matches. The CDR3 has 14 residues. Germline V gene sequence: CDR1 MNHEY, CDR2 SVGAGI. The CDR3 is CASSPGTSIYEQFF. DNA of the CDR3: TGTGCCAGCAGTCCCGGGACTAGTATCTATGAGCAGTTCTTC.

The chain recombines TRBV19 with TRBJ2-2; tentatively, D is TRBD2 (6 bases). Germline lookup yields CDR1 LNHDA and CDR2 SQIVND (reference sequence). This CDR3 has 16 residues. Trimming took 7 bases from V and 4 from J, leaving 19 bases between them. CDR3 sequence: CASTTARASVTGELFF. DNA for the CDR3: TGTGCCAGTACAACAGCCAGGGCTAGCGTCACCGGGGAGCTGTTTTTT.

The V call is TRBV28, the J call TRBJ1-3; weak D call: TRBD1 (6 bases). Deletions cut 8 bases from V and 0 bases from J, with 14 bases between. This CDR3 spans 15 amino acids. Germline CDR1 MDHEN, CDR2 SYDVKM. The CDR3 loop is CASGGVPLSGNTIYF. The CDR3, as DNA: TGTGCCAGCGGGGGCGTCCCACTCTCTGGAAACACCATATATTTT. Complete variable domain (other parts from reference TRBV28 and TRBJ1-3): DVKVTQSSRYLVKRTGEKVFLECVQDMDHENMFWYRQDPGLGLRLIYFSYDVKMKEKGDIPEGYSVSREKKERFSLILESASTNQTSMYLCASGGVPLSGNTIYFGEGSWLTVV.

This chain joins TRBV9 and TRBJ2-6; D unresolved. The length of the CDR3 is 15 residues. Deletions cut 4 bases from V and 0 bases from J, with 8 bases between. Germline V CDR1 and CDR2: SGDLS, YYNGEE. The CDR3 nucleotides read TGTGCCAGCAGCCTCCAACACTCTGGGGCCAACGTCCTGACTTTC. Translated, it gives CASSLQHSGANVLTF.

CDR3 amino acids: CASSLRTDANQPQHF. CDR3 in DNA: TGTGCCAGCAGCTTACGGACAGATGCTAATCAGCCCCAGCATTTT. The rearrangement links TRBV5-5 to TRBJ1-5; D possibly corresponds to TRBD1 (6 bases). Germline loops: CDR1 SGHKS, CDR2 YYEKEE (reference sequence). V dropped 2 bases and J dropped 4 bases, with 13 bases sitting between them. The CDR3 sequence is 15 residues long.

On this clone itself: Relative to the germline gene, one junction end is altered; a read error may explain this. The chain is built from TRBV7-7 and TRBJ2-1, with 11 bases that match TRBD2. Germline-derived CDR1 and CDR2 are SSHAT and FNYEAQ (reference sequence). The CDR3 has 16 residues. CDR3 sequence: CASSSLLAGEYNEQFF. The CDR3 nucleotides read TGTGCTAGCAGCTCACTACTAGCGGGAGAGTACAATGAGCAGTTCTTC.

In regard to this clone: Different DNA sequences within this sample yield the same CDR3. The chain employs TRBV15 and TRBJ1-4; 8 nucleotides agree with TRBD1. This CDR3 contains 16 residues. Germline lookup yields CDR1 LNHNV and CDR2 YYDKDF (reference sequence). V was pared by 3 bases and J by 3 bases, with 6 bases of the junction left unmatched. The CDR3 protein is CATSRGGQASNEKLFF. CDR3 nucleotides: TGTGCCACCAGCAGGGGGGGACAGGCTTCTAATGAAAAACTGTTTTTT.

The V call is TRBV6-5, the J call TRBJ2-1; 10 bases align to TRBD1. V gave up 5 bases and J gave up 5 bases; unmatched junction bases: 6. The length of the CDR3 is 15 residues. The germline gives CDR1 MNHEY, CDR2 SVGAGI. In nucleotides, the CDR3 is TGTGCCAGCAGTACCCGGGACAGGGGTAACAATGAGCAGTTCTTC. Amino acid sequence: CASSTRDRGNNEQFF.

The CDR3 is CAWGTPNTEAFF. The CDR3 coding sequence is TGTGCCTGGGGGACTCCTAACACTGAAGCTTTCTTT. This sequence joins TRBV30 and TRBJ1-1; D possibly corresponds to TRBD1 (5 bases). The CDR3 runs to 12 residues. Germline loops: CDR1 GTSNPN, CDR2 SVGIG (reference sequence). V lost 5 bases and J lost 2, with 9 bases in between.